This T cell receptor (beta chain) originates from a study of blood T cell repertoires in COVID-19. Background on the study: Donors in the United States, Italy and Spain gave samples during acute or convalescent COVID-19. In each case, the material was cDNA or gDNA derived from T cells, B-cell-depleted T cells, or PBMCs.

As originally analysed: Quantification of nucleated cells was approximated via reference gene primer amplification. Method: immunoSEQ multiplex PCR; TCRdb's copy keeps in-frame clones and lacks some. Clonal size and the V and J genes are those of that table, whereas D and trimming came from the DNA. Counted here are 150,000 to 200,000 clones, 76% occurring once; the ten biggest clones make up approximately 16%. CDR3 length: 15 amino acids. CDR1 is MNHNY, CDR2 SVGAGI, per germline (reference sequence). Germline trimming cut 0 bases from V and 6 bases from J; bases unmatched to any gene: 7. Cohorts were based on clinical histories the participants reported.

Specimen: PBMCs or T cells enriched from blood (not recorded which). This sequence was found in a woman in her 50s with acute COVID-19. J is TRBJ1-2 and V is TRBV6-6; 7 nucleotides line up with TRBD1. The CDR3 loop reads CASSYSDGTVDGYTF. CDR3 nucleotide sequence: TGTGCCAGCAGTTACTCGGACGGGACAGTGGATGGCTACACCTTC.